The T cell receptor beta chain under discussion was sequenced for a study of identical twins. TCRdb processed the 5' RACE reads anew with MiXCR; each CDR3 protein has one entry. The sample includes about 730,000 distinct CDR3 sequences, 21% seen only once; the top ten take 4% to 4.5%. V lost 4 bases to trimming and J lost 9 bases, with 17 bases between them. CDR1 and CDR2 (germline): MGHRA, YSYEKL. CDR3 length: 14 amino acids. There are many counts of this clonotype. A further study also used this sample, focusing on T cells expressing NK-cell markers. Per that study: Dominant NKG2C+ clonotypes accounted for roughly 1.0-7.5% of CD8+ T cells in about 6 donors.

This chain links TRBV4-1 with TRBJ2-3; D unresolved. This clonotype originated in a woman younger than 35 in good health. Sequencing was carried out using PBMCs. CDR3 DNA sequence: TGCGCCAGCAGCCGAGAAGAGAGCCCCGGCACGCAGTATTTT. It is translated as CASSREESPGTQYF.